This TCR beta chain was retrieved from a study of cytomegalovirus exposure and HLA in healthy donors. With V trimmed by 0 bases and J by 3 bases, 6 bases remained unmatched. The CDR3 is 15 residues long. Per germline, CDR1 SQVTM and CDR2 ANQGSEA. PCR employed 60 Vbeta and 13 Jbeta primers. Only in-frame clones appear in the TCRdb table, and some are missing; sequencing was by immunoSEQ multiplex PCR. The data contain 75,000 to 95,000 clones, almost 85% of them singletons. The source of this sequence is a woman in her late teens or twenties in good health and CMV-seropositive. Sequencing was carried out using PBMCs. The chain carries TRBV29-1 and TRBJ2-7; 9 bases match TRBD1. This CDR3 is CSVEDSGQGIYEQYF. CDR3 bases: TGCAGCGTTGAAGATTCGGGACAGGGCATCTACGAGCAGTACTTC.